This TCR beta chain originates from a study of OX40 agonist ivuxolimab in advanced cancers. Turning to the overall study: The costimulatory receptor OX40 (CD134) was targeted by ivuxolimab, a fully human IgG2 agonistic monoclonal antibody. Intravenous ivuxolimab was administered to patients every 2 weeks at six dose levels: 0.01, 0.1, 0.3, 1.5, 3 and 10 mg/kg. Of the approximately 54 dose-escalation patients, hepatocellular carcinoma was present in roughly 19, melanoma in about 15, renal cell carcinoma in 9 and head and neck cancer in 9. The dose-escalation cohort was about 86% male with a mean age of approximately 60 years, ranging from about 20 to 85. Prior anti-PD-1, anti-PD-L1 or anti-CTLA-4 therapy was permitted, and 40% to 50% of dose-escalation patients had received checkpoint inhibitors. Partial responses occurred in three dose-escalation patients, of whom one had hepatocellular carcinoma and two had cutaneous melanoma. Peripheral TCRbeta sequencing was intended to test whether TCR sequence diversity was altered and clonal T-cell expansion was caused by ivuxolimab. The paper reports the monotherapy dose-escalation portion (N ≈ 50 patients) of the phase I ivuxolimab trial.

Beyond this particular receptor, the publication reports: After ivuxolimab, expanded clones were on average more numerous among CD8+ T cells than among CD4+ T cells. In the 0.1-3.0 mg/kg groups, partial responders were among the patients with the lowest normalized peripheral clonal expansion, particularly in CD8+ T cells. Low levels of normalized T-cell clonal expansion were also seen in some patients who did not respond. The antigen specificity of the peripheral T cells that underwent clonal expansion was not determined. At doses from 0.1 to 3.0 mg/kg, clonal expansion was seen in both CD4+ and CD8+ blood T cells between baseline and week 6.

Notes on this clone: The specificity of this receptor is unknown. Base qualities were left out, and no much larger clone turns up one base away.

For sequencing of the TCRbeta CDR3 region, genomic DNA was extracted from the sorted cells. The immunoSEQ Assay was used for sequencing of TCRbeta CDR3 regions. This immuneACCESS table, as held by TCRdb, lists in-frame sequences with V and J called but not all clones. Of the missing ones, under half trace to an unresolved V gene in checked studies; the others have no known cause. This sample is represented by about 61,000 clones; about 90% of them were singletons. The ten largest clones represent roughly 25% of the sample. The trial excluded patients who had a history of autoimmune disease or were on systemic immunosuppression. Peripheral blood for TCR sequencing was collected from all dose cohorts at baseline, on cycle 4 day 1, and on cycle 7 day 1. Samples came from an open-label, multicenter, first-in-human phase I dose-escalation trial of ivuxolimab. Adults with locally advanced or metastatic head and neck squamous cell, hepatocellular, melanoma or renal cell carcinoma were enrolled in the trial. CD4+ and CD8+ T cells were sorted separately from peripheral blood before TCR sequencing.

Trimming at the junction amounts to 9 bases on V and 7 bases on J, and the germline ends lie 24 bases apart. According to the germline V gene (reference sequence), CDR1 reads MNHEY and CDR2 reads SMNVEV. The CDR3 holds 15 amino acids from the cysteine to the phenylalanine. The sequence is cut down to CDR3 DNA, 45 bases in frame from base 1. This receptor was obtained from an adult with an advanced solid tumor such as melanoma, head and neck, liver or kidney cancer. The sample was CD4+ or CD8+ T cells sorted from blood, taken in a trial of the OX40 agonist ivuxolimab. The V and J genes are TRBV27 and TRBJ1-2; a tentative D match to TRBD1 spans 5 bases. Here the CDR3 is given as CASSMTLGDLGGYTF. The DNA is TGTGCCAGTTCGATGACGCTGGGGGACCTGGGTGGCTACACCTTC.